The subject of this entry is one T cell receptor (beta chain). CDR3 length: 13 amino acids. Germline V lookup: CDR1 SGHRS, CDR2 YFSETQ. V lost 3 bases to trimming and J lost 6 bases; unmatched junction nucleotides: 3. The data stem from a study of shared clonotypes between healthy human individuals. Assay used: immunoSEQ multiplex PCR; TCRdb lists only in-frame clones, some missing. The sample lists more than 2 million clones, 85% to 95% occurring once. This receptor was taken from a man in his late teens or twenties in good health. Input material: naive CD4+ T cells sorted from blood. Subset here: CD45RA+ positively selected. This chain joins TRBV5-1 and TRBJ2-1; the match to TRBD2 covers 7 bases. For the CDR3, the DNA is TGCGCCAGCAGCTCGACTAGCTCCAATGAGCAGTTCTTC. It codes for CASSSTSSNEQFF.